Following are 18 T cell receptor beta chains from one sample sequenced in a study of shared clonotypes between healthy human individuals. Generated by immunoSEQ multiplex PCR, the TCRdb table keeps only in-frame clones and is missing some. Found here are fewer than 3 million clones, roughly 90% of them singletons; the top ten hold approximately 0.39%. Sequencing was performed on naive CD4+ T cells from PBMCs. Subset noted: CD45RA+ positively selected. The receptors derive from a man younger than 35 in good health. Some clones in this sample may be carry-over from other donors' samples.

This rearrangement joins TRBV5-1 to TRBJ1-3; D gene ambiguous. Per germline, CDR1 SGHRS and CDR2 YFSETQ. The CDR3 covers 14 residues. V dropped 0 bases and J dropped 2 bases, with 6 bases sitting between them. The CDR3 loop is CASSLDSPGNTIYF. CDR3 in DNA: TGCGCCAGCAGCTTGGATAGTCCTGGAAACACCATATATTTT.

The chain is built from TRBV27 and TRBJ2-3, with 13 bases matching TRBD2. The CDR3 runs to 17 residues. The germline CDR1 and CDR2 sequences are MNHEY and SMNVEV (reference sequence). J gave up 5 bases and V 6 bases, and 11 bases lay outside the gene matches. The CDR3 nucleotides are TGTGCCAGCAGCGGGGGGCGACTAGCGGGAGGTGGAGATACGCAGTATTTT. This encodes CASSGGRLAGGGDTQYF.

V usage is TRBV7-8 and J usage is TRBJ2-5; 8 nucleotides match TRBD2. V lost 8 bases, J lost 5 bases, and 4 bases stayed unmatched. Looked up from germline, CDR1 is SGHVS and CDR2 is FQNEAQ. The CDR3 is made up of 12 amino acids. Written as DNA, the CDR3 is TGTGCCAGCTCCGGGGGGGGCGAGACCCAGTACTTC. Encoded protein: CASSGGGETQYF.

The chain has TRBV28 and TRBJ2-6; D is tentatively TRBD1 or TRBD2 (6 bases each). V was cut by 3 bases and J by 1 base, with 13 bases left in between. The CDR3 is 17 amino acids. From germline, CDR1 is MDHEN and CDR2 SYDVKM. DNA of the CDR3: TGTGCCAGCAGTTTCTGGGGGGCGGGGTCTGGGGCCAACGTCCTGACTTTC. Translating gives CASSFWGAGSGANVLTF. The full variable domain, its missing parts supplied by reference TRBV28 and TRBJ2-6, is DVKVTQSSRYLVKRTGEKVFLECVQDMDHENMFWYRQDPGLGLRLIYFSYDVKMKEKGDIPEGYSVSREKKERFSLILESASTNQTSMYLCASSFWGAGSGANVLTFGAGSRLTVL.

The V gene is TRBV12-5, the J gene TRBJ2-3; D not resolved. The V gene's germline CDR1 is LGHNT and CDR2 FRNRAP. Deletions cut 0 bases from V and 4 bases from J, with 11 bases between. This CDR3 has 15 residues. The CDR3: CASGLVIESPDTQYF. As DNA, the CDR3 is TGTGCTAGTGGTTTGGTAATAGAGAGCCCAGATACGCAGTATTTT. The full variable domain, completed using reference TRBV12-5 and TRBJ2-3, is DARVTQTPRHKVTEMGQEVTMRCQPILGHNTVFWYRQTMMQGLELLAYFRNRAPLDDSGMPKDRFSAEMPDATLATLKIQPSEPRDSAVYFCASGLVIESPDTQYFGPGTRLTVL.

This clone appeared once. J is TRBJ1-2 and V is TRBV9, with D tentatively TRBD1 (5 bases). V lost 5 bases to trimming and J lost 4 bases, with 15 bases between them. Germline-derived CDR1 and CDR2 are SGDLS and YYNGEE. The CDR3 spans 14 residues. The CDR3: CASRGSGTFYGYTF. The CDR3 DNA follows: TGTGCCAGCAGGGGGAGTGGGACGTTCTATGGCTACACCTTC.

The chain is built from TRBV6-1 and TRBJ2-1, with 11 nucleotides matching TRBD2. This CDR3 contains 15 residues. V lost 8 bases, J lost 3 bases, and 6 bases stayed unmatched. Germline V CDR1 and CDR2: MNHNS, SASEGT. CDR3 DNA sequence: TGTGCCAGCGCACAGACTAGCGGGGTCTACAATGAGCAGTTCTTC. The encoded protein is CASAQTSGVYNEQFF.

The chain has TRBV30 and TRBJ1-4; D is perhaps TRBD1 (5 bases). V was cut by 0 bases and J by 0 bases, with 11 bases left in between. The germline V gene encodes CDR1 GTSNPN and CDR2 SVGIG (reference sequence). CDR3 size: 16 residues. The CDR3 reads CAWSVGGTPTNEKLFF. The CDR3 DNA is TGTGCCTGGAGTGTCGGGGGTACCCCAACTAATGAAAAACTGTTTTTT.

This chain uses TRBV7-6 with TRBJ2-2; 7 nucleotides line up with TRBD1. The ends lost 8 bases at V and 3 bases at J; junction bases unmatched: 9. CDR1 is SGHVS, CDR2 FNYEAQ, per germline. CDR3 length: 15 residues. The CDR3 nucleotides read TGTGCCAGCGGCAAGACAGGGATAGACACCGGGGAGCTGTTTTTT. Amino acid sequence: CASGKTGIDTGELFF.

V is TRBV11-1 and J is TRBJ1-1; D gene unclear. CDR1 and CDR2 (germline): SGHAT, FQDESV (reference sequence). The V and J ends lost 5 bases and 2 bases respectively, with 15 bases between them. The CDR3 runs 15 residues. The CDR3 DNA reads TGTGCCAGCAGCCCCCCCCTCGACGGTAACACTGAAGCTTTCTTT. Encoded protein: CASSPPLDGNTEAFF.

The CDR3 coding sequence is TGTGCCAGTAGTGAGGACGTAACGGTTTACAATGAGCAGTTCTTC. Translating it yields CASSEDVTVYNEQFF. The chain joins TRBV19 to TRBJ2-1; D remains unclear. V was clipped by 5 bases and J by 4 bases, with 15 bases between them. From germline, CDR1 is LNHDA and CDR2 SQIVND (reference sequence). This CDR3 is built from 15 residues.

The chain carries TRBV6-1 and TRBJ1-3; the D gene is possibly TRBD1 (5 bases). This CDR3 comprises 15 residues. The germline gives CDR1 MNHNS, CDR2 SASEGT. The V and J ends lost 2 bases and 0 bases respectively, with 8 bases between them. The CDR3: CASSEWGISGNTIYF. The CDR3, as DNA: TGTGCCAGCAGTGAATGGGGCATCTCTGGAAACACCATATATTTT.

The chain combines TRBV27 with TRBJ2-7; 7 nucleotides line up with TRBD2. The CDR3 totals 17 residues. V shed 5 bases and J 3 bases; nucleotides not matched to a gene: 16. Germline V gene data show CDR1 as MNHEY and CDR2 as SMNVEV (reference sequence). The CDR3 DNA follows: TGTGCCAGCAGTAAAGACGCCCGGGCTAGCGGTAGCTACGAGCAGTACTTC. It translates to CASSKDARASGSYEQYF.

The chain is built from TRBV19 and TRBJ1-2, with D uncertain. This CDR3 comprises 14 residues. The germline V gene encodes CDR1 LNHDA and CDR2 SQIVND (reference sequence). V lost 4 bases and J 4 bases, leaving 13 bases between the germline ends. CDR3 region: CASSRGRGGYGYTF. The CDR3 region has the DNA TGTGCCAGTAGTAGAGGCCGGGGAGGCTATGGCTACACCTTC.

The chain carries TRBV5-4 and TRBJ2-3, with a weak D call TRBD2 (6 bases). Trimming removed 4 bases from V and 4 bases from J, with 19 bases in between. The CDR3 is made up of 16 amino acids. Germline V gene lookup returns CDR1 SGHNT and CDR2 YYREEE (reference sequence). The DNA for the CDR3 is TGTGCCAGCAGCCGACTCGAACCGGGAGCGGCAGATACGCAGTATTTT. This translates into CASSRLEPGAADTQYF.

This chain uses TRBV7-2 with TRBJ2-5, with a tentative D call TRBD2 (7 bases). The germline V gene has CDR1 SGHTA and CDR2 FQGNSA. The CDR3 has 15 amino acids. V lost 1 base, J lost 4 bases, and 13 bases lay in between. The CDR3 here is CASSLGRRGLETQYF. The CDR3 coding sequence is TGTGCCAGCAGCTTAGGGCGGCGGGGGCTAGAGACCCAGTACTTC.

The V gene is TRBV14, the J gene TRBJ2-7; D is possibly TRBD1 or TRBD2 (5 bases each). Germline CDR1 and CDR2: SGHDN and FVKESK. V was trimmed by 1 base and J by 4 bases, leaving 8 bases between them. This CDR3 comprises 13 residues. The CDR3 nucleotides read TGTGCCAGCAGCCAAGGGTGGGGGTACGAGCAGTACTTC. Its protein is CASSQGWGYEQYF.

V gene TRBV6-1 combines with J gene TRBJ1-5; D call uncertain. Trimming took off 7 bases at V and 7 bases at J, with 17 bases between the two ends. CDR1 is MNHNS and CDR2 is SASEGT in the germline V gene. CDR3 size: 14 residues. The CDR3 sequence is CASKGAAGVQPQHF. CDR3 nucleotide sequence: TGTGCCAGCAAGGGTGCGGCAGGAGTACAGCCCCAGCATTTT.